Listed here are 28 T cell receptor beta chains from one sample, sequenced in a study of blood T cells in healthy people across ages. The use of a sample-barcoded 5' primer and a J-beta primer mix characterized a second PCR of roughly 6 to 11 cycles. TCRdb analysed the 5' RACE reads with MiXCR anew, one entry per CDR3 protein. Altogether 800,000 to 900,000 distinct CDR3 sequences are present, roughly 60% being singletons, with the ten largest covering 28%. The sample comprised blood. Receptor source: a man under 40 in good health.

The gene calls are TRBV27 and TRBJ2-5, with D uncertain. With the DNA end fitting TRBJ2-7 better, the J assignment may be wrong. The CDR3 length is 12 residues. In germline, CDR1 is MNHEY, CDR2 SMNVEV (reference sequence). CDR3: CASSSAGSEQYF. The DNA of the CDR3 is TGTGCCAGCAGTTCAGCCGGAAGCGAGCAGTACTTC.

In this sample, this clonotype turned up once. This chain joins TRBV12-3 or TRBV12-4 and TRBJ2-5; D remains ambiguous. V was clipped by 6 bases and J by 2 bases, with 10 bases between them. This CDR3 contains 13 residues. The CDR3 loop reads CASSPEFQETQYF. The CDR3 coding sequence is TGTGCCAGCAGCCCGGAATTTCAAGAGACCCAGTACTTC.

In the case of this clonotype: This may come from a read error, since a much larger clone is one base off. V is TRBV7-3 and J is TRBJ2-6; D is undetermined. The length of the CDR3 is 13 residues. Germline V gene lookup returns CDR1 SGHTA and CDR2 FQGTGA. Trimming cost V 5 bases and J 2 bases, with 4 bases left between them. The CDR3 reads CASSGAGANVLTF. The CDR3 nucleotides read TGTGCCAGCAGCGGAGCTGGGGCCAACGTCCTGACTTTC.

The chain carries TRBV20-1 and TRBJ2-1; 10 positions match TRBD1. The tail of the sequence fits TRBJ2-7 better, so the J call may be wrong. Germline CDR1 reads DFQATT; CDR2 reads SNEGSKA (reference sequence). The CDR3 extends over 14 amino acids. In DNA, the CDR3 is TGCAGTGCTCGGGACAGGGGTTCCTACAATGAGCAGTACTTC. It specifies CSARDRGSYNEQYF.

The gene calls are TRBV9 and TRBJ1-1; a weak D match, TRBD1 (5 bases). V was pared by 4 bases and J by 1 base, with 11 bases between. CDR3 length: 14 amino acids. Germline assignment: CDR1 SGDLS and CDR2 YYNGEE. The CDR3: CASSKTGTNTEAFF. The CDR3 nucleotides are TGTGCCAGCAGCAAAACAGGTACGAACACTGAAGCTTTCTTT.

This sequence joins TRBV6-2 or TRBV6-3 and TRBJ1-6; D is uncertain. Looked up from germline, CDR1 is MNHEY and CDR2 is SVGEGT. V gave up 6 bases and J gave up 6 bases, with 15 bases separating them. The CDR3 has 15 residues. CDR3 residues: CASRSDGLFNSPLHF. The CDR3 region has the DNA TGTGCCAGCAGGAGCGACGGACTCTTTAATTCACCCCTCCACTTT.

This chain connects TRBV27 to TRBJ2-1, with D possibly matching TRBD2 (7 bases). Trimming removed 5 bases at V and 0 bases at J, with 29 bases between. This CDR3 contains 21 residues. CDR1 is MNHEY, CDR2 SMNVEV, per germline (reference sequence). The CDR3 DNA is TGTGCCAGCAGTCCAGCCGGTGGGGGGCGGGGGTTAAGGAGCTCCTACAATGAGCAGTTCTTC. Translating it yields CASSPAGGGRGLRSSYNEQFF.

This clonotype was picked up a small number of times. J is TRBJ2-4 and V is TRBV9; D gene ambiguous. The closer fit of TRBJ2-7 to the DNA end suggests the J call may be wrong. This CDR3 is 13 amino acids long. Germline V gene sequence: CDR1 SGDLS, CDR2 YYNGEE. The CDR3 here is CASSAGEGYEQYF. In DNA, the CDR3 is TGTGCCAGCAGCGCAGGTGAAGGTTACGAGCAGTACTTC.

This rearrangement joins TRBV20-1 to TRBJ2-7; 7 bases align to TRBD1. The CDR3 has 16 residues. V dropped 6 bases and J dropped 0; count of bases not matched to a gene: 14. The germline CDR1 and CDR2 sequences are DFQATT and SNEGSKA (reference sequence). CDR3 region: CSAQKGTAQYSYEQYF. CDR3 nucleotide sequence: TGCAGTGCGCAGAAAGGGACAGCTCAATACTCCTACGAGCAGTACTTC.

The rearrangement uses TRBV9 and TRBJ2-1; TRBD1 matches 7 bases. V shed 2 bases and J 5 bases; nucleotides not matched to a gene: 10. Germline assignment: CDR1 SGDLS and CDR2 YYNGEE. CDR3 size: 16 residues. The CDR3, as DNA: TGTGCCAGCAGCGTCGGCAGGGGGTTAATCCACAATGAGCAGTTCTTC. It encodes CASSVGRGLIHNEQFF.

Note on this clonotype: The junction does not match germline at one end; this may be a read error. The rearrangement uses TRBV12-3 or TRBV12-4 and TRBJ1-2; D unclear. This CDR3 has 13 residues. The CDR3 reads CASSSDGNYGCTF. CDR3 coding DNA: TGTGCCAGCAGTTCGGACGGAAACTATGGCTGCACCTTC.

The chain carries TRBV6-5 and TRBJ2-6, with D uncertain. The CDR3 extends over 18 amino acids. Trimming took off 2 bases at V and 0 bases at J, with 14 bases between the two ends. Germline CDR1 MNHEY, CDR2 SVGAGI. The CDR3 bases are TGTGCCAGCAGTTACCTTAATCCAGGATCCTCTGGGGCCAACGTCCTGACTTTC. Amino acids: CASSYLNPGSSGANVLTF.

The rearrangement links TRBV4-3 to TRBJ2-7; D may be TRBD1 (6 bases). CDR1 is LGHNA and CDR2 is YSLEER in the germline V gene. CDR3 length: 15 residues. Trimming shortened V by 0 bases and J by 3 bases, and 12 bases separated the two germline ends. CDR3 DNA: TGCGCCAGCAGCCAAGAGATGGGACACTACTACGAGCAGTACTTC. This encodes CASSQEMGHYYEQYF.

The rearrangement uses TRBV2 and TRBJ2-7; tentatively, D is TRBD2 (6 bases). Germline CDR1 SNHLY, CDR2 FYNNEI. The V end was cut by 8 bases, the J end by 3 bases, with 11 bases between. The CDR3 consists of 12 residues. CDR3 sequence: CASLMGGYEQYF. CDR3 sequence (DNA): TGTGCCAGCCTAATGGGAGGCTACGAGCAGTACTTC.

The chain carries TRBV7-9 and TRBJ2-5; D could derive from TRBD1 or TRBD2 (6 bases each). V lost 6 bases and J 5 bases, leaving 13 bases between the germline ends. CDR3 size: 13 residues. Germline V CDR1 and CDR2: SEHNR, FQNEAQ (reference sequence). The DNA of the CDR3 is TGTGCCAGCAGAAACAGGGACTTGGAGACCCAGTACTTC. Its protein product is CASRNRDLETQYF.

The chain employs TRBV5-6 and TRBJ2-3, with 7 bases lining up with TRBD1. CDR1 and CDR2 (germline): SGHDT, YYEEEE. V shed 4 bases and J 0 bases; nucleotides not matched to a gene: 8. The CDR3 has 16 residues. The CDR3 bases are TGTGCCAGCAGCGGGGGACAGCCTTCTAGCACAGATACGCAGTATTTT. This encodes CASSGGQPSSTDTQYF.

The J gene is TRBJ2-1, the V gene TRBV6-1, with D perhaps matching TRBD1 (8 bases). CDR1 is MNHNS, CDR2 SASEGT, per germline. V was shortened by 11 bases and J by 4 bases, with 12 bases between the two germline ends. This CDR3 is built from 12 residues. The CDR3 spells CAGRDRYNEQFF. CDR3 nucleotide sequence: TGTGCCGGGAGGGACAGGTACAATGAGCAGTTCTTC.

The chain joins TRBV12-3 or TRBV12-4 to TRBJ1-2; D is uncertain. V dropped 4 bases and J dropped 7 bases, with 10 bases sitting between them. The CDR3 is 12 residues long. CDR3 in amino acids: CASSSSLLGYTF. The CDR3 DNA follows: TGTGCCAGCAGTTCCTCTTTGCTTGGCTACACCTTC.

This rearrangement joins TRBV14 to TRBJ1-2; 8 bases agree with TRBD1. J lost 3 bases, V lost 4 bases, and 4 bases had no gene match. The CDR3 has 14 residues. Germline V CDR1 and CDR2: SGHDN, FVKESK. The CDR3 reads CASSRQGIYYGYTF. The CDR3 DNA reads TGTGCCAGCAGCCGACAGGGGATTTACTATGGCTACACCTTC.

This clonotype was recorded a few times. V and J are TRBV7-2 and TRBJ1-6; D is unresolved. Trimming pared 1 base from V and 0 bases from J, leaving 10 bases between. CDR3 length equals 17 residues. The V gene's germline CDR1 is SGHTA and CDR2 FQGNSA. CDR3 loop: CASSLVGISSYNSPLHF. DNA of the CDR3: TGTGCCAGCAGCTTAGTTGGGATTAGCTCCTATAATTCACCCCTCCACTTT.

This chain links TRBV2 with TRBJ2-1, with D possibly TRBD2 on 6 matching bases. Germline assignment: CDR1 SNHLY and CDR2 FYNNEI. The CDR3 is 15 residues long. The ends were cut back, 5 bases at V and 5 bases at J, with 16 bases in the middle. The chain's CDR3 is CASSPEAGRNNEQFF. The CDR3 DNA sequence: TGTGCCAGCAGTCCCGAGGCAGGGAGGAACAATGAGCAGTTCTTC.

This clonotype was seen more than once but under ten times. This chain links TRBV4-3 with TRBJ2-1; tentatively, D is TRBD1 (5 bases). The CDR3 sequence is 13 residues long. The germline V and J ends were trimmed by 1 base and 10 bases, with 11 bases remaining between them. The V gene's germline CDR1 is LGHNA and CDR2 YSLEER. The CDR3 bases are TGCGCCAGCAGCCAAGCAGACAGAGTGGAGCAGTTCTTC. This sequence encodes CASSQADRVEQFF.

This sequence joins TRBV25-1 and TRBJ1-4, with 10 bases lining up with TRBD1. Per germline, CDR1 MGHDK and CDR2 SYGVNS. CDR3 size: 17 residues. J gave up 0 bases and V 1 base, and 2 bases lay outside the gene matches. CDR3 DNA: TGTGCCAGCAGTGAATTGGGACAGGGGCCAACTAATGAAAAACTGTTTTTT. This gives the protein CASSELGQGPTNEKLFF.

The chain employs TRBV5-1 and TRBJ2-5; the D call may be TRBD1 or TRBD2 (5 bases each). The DNA matches TRBJ2-7 better at its end, which makes the J call doubtful. The CDR3 contains 16 residues. Germline V gene sequence: CDR1 SGHRS, CDR2 YFSETQ. CDR3 amino acids: CASSSRDDKFSYEQYF. CDR3 in DNA: TGCGCCAGCAGCTCCCGGGACGACAAGTTTTCCTACGAGCAGTACTTC.

The rearrangement links TRBV7-8 to TRBJ2-5, with unresolved D. The V end was cut by 5 bases, the J end by 3 bases, with 13 bases between. Germline CDR1 SGHVS, CDR2 FQNEAQ. The CDR3 has 14 amino acids. Here the CDR3 DNA reads TGTGCCAGCAGCCTAGGTGGCGAAGAAGAGACCCAGTACTTC. This encodes CASSLGGEEETQYF.

There are many counts of this clonotype. This chain connects TRBV7-9 to TRBJ1-2, with 8 bases that match TRBD1. The CDR3 length is 15 residues. CDR1 and CDR2 from the germline V gene are SEHNR and FQNEAQ (reference sequence). V gave up 5 bases and J gave up 4 bases; unmatched junction bases: 9. The CDR3 bases are TGTGCCAGCAGCGCCTCAGGGGGCGCAGGCTATGGCTACACCTTC. It specifies CASSASGGAGYGYTF.

There are a few counts of this clonotype. This chain joins TRBV7-2 and TRBJ2-3; TRBD2 agrees at 11 bases. With 0 bases clipped from V and 4 bases from J, the junction kept 12 bases outside the gene matches. CDR3 length equals 19 residues. CDR1 is SGHTA and CDR2 is FQGNSA in the germline V gene. The CDR3 DNA sequence: TGTGCCAGCAGCTTAGCCCGCGGTGGTAGCGGGGGGGCCGCAGATACGCAGTATTTT. This sequence encodes CASSLARGGSGGAADTQYF. Full variable domain (rest looked up from reference TRBV7-2 and TRBJ2-3): GAGVSQSPSNKVTEKGKDVELRCDPISGHTALYWYRQSLGQGLEFLIYFQGNSAPDKSGLPSDRFSAERTGGSVSTLTIQRTQQEDSAVYLCASSLARGGSGGAADTQYFGPGTRLTVL.

The rearrangement joins TRBV10-2 to TRBJ1-5; unclear D gene. CDR1 and CDR2 (germline): WSHSY, SAAADI. The CDR3 has 14 residues. V lost 3 bases and J 0 bases, leaving 6 bases between the germline ends. CDR3 amino acids: CASSDTVSNQPQHF. Here the CDR3 DNA reads TGCGCCAGCAGTGATACTGTTAGCAATCAGCCCCAGCATTTT.